A selection of T cell receptor beta chains follows, all from one sample in a study of identical twins. TCRdb recomputed calls from the 5' RACE reads with MiXCR, one row per CDR3 protein. The sample comprises some 660,000 distinct CDR3 sequences, approximately 9% of which are singletons, and more than 0.75% rests with the top ten. This sample also belongs to another study, concerning yellow fever vaccine responses in identical twins.

Sequenced material: PBMCs. These receptors all stem from a woman aged 18-29 years in good health. CDR3s include the opening cysteine and the closing phenylalanine or tryptophan. Each record gives: J gene, V gene, D gene, clone size, CDR3 protein, CDR3 DNA. A D gene is named only where the DNA matches it firmly. A row's size may be missing; if present it is once, few, many or a size class.

TRBJ2-2 | TRBV11-1 | - | - | CASSSPGGANQKRTGELFF | TGTGCCAGCAGCTCCCCAGGAGGGGCGAATCAAAAGAGGACCGGGGAGCTGTTTTTT
TRBJ2-3 | TRBV5-1 | - | few | CASSPPTSTDTQYF | TGCGCCAGCAGCCCCCCTACGAGCACAGATACGCAGTATTTT
TRBJ2-7 | TRBV3-1 | - | many | CASSQNYEQYF | TGTGCCAGCAGCCAAAACTACGAGCAGTACTTC
TRBJ2-3 | TRBV5-1 | - | many | CASSSGNTDAQYF | TGCGCCAGCAGCTCCGGGAACACAGATGCGCAGTATTTT
TRBJ2-7 | TRBV6-2/TRBV6-3 | - | - | CASTPREWVTYEQYF | TGTGCCAGCACCCCCCGGGAGTGGGTCACCTACGAGCAGTACTTC
TRBJ1-1 | TRBV19 | - | few | CASTISNTEAFF | TGTGCCAGTACGATCAGCAACACTGAAGCTTTCTTT
TRBJ1-1 | TRBV10-2 | - | few | CASMWAALNTEAFF | TGCGCCAGCATGTGGGCAGCTTTGAACACTGAAGCTTTCTTT
TRBJ1-1 | TRBV12-3/TRBV12-4 | - | - | CASSLMELVTEAFF | TGTGCCAGCAGTTTGATGGAACTCGTGACTGAAGCTTTCTTT
TRBJ2-1 | TRBV20-1 | - | - | CSATDPGGAGWDEQFF | TGCAGTGCTACCGACCCAGGGGGGGCCGGGTGGGATGAGCAGTTCTTC
TRBJ2-7 | TRBV27 | TRBD1 | - | CATRRGTGAYEQYF | TGTGCCACCCGCCGTGGGACAGGGGCCTACGAGCAGTACTTC
TRBJ2-7 | TRBV21-1 | - | - | CASSNLPPWSGQTYEQYF | TGTGCCAGCAGCAATTTGCCCCCTTGGTCAGGACAGACCTACGAGCAGTACTTC
TRBJ2-3 | TRBV28 | - | - | CASSLGRADTQYF | TGTGCCAGCAGCCTGGGAAGGGCAGATACGCAGTATTTT
TRBJ2-7 | TRBV28 | - | few | CASSFGFAEQYF | TGTGCCAGCAGTTTCGGGTTTGCGGAGCAGTACTTC
TRBJ2-3 | TRBV27 | - | - | CASHPWGATWKADTQYF | TGTGCCAGTCACCCCTGGGGTGCAACTTGGAAGGCAGATACGCAGTATTTT
TRBJ2-5 | TRBV28 | TRBD1 | - | CASSLQGVFDQETQYF | TGTGCCAGCAGTTTACAGGGGGTTTTTGATCAAGAGACCCAGTACTTC